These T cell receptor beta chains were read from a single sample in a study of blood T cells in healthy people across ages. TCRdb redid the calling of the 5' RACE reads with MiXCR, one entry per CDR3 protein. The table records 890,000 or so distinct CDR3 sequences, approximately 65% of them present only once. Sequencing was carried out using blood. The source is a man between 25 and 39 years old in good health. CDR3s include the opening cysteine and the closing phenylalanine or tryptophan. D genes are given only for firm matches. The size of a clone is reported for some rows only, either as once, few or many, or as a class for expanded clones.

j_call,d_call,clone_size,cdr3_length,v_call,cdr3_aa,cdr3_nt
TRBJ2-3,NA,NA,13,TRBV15,CATSGVVADTQYF,TGTGCCACCAGTGGGGTTGTCGCAGATACGCAGTATTTT
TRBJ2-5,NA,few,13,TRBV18,CASSRGDQETQYF,TGTGCCAGCTCACGGGGCGACCAAGAGACCCAGTACTTC
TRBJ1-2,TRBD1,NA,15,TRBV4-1,CASSQLTGANYGYTF,TGCGCCAGCAGCCAACTAACAGGGGCTAACTATGGCTACACCTTC
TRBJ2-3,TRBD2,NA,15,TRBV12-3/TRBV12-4,CASSTTSGVTYTQYF,TGTGCCAGCAGCACTACTAGCGGGGTCACATATACGCAGTATTTT
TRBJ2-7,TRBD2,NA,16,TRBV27,CASSPWEGRNPYEQYF,TGTGCCAGCAGTCCGTGGGAGGGTCGCAACCCCTACGAGCAGTACTTC
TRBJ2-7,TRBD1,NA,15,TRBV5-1,CASSPGDRGVCEQYF,TGCGCCAGCAGCCCCGGGGACAGGGGAGTGTGCGAGCAGTACTTC
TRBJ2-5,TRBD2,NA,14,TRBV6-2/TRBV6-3,CATQRGLALKTQYF,TGTGCCACCCAGCGGGGGCTTGCGCTGAAGACCCAGTACTTC
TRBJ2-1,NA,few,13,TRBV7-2,CASSPGMNNEQFF,TGTGCCAGCAGCCCGGGGATGAACAATGAGCAGTTCTTC
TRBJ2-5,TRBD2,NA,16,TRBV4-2,CASSPLPAGVQETQYF,TGTGCCAGCAGCCCCCTTCCAGCGGGGGTGCAAGAGACCCAGTACTTC
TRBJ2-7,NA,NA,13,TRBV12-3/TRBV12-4,CASSRLTVNEQYF,TGTGCCAGCAGTAGATTGACAGTCAATGAGCAGTACTTC
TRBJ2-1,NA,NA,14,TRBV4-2,CASSSPGRANEQFF,TGTGCCAGCAGCTCCCCGGGCAGGGCAAATGAGCAGTTCTTC
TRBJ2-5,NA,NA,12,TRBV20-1,CSAKWQGETQYF,TGCAGTGCTAAGTGGCAGGGGGAGACCCAGTACTTC
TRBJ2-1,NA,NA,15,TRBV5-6,CASSAITASGGEQFF,TGTGCCAGCAGCGCTATAACCGCCTCTGGCGGTGAGCAGTTCTTC
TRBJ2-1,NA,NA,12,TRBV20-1,CSAGETYNEQFF,TGCAGTGCGGGCGAGACCTACAATGAGCAGTTCTTC
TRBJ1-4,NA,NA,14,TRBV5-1,CASSLSGADEKLFF,TGCGCCAGCAGCTTGTCAGGGGCGGATGAAAAACTGTTTTTT
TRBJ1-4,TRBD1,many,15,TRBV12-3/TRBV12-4,CASRADRGQVEKLFF,TGTGCCAGCAGGGCCGACAGGGGGCAGGTTGAAAAACTGTTTTTT
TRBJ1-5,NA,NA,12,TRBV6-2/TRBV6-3,CASSHHNQPQHF,TGTGCCAGCAGCCACCATAATCAGCCCCAGCATTTT
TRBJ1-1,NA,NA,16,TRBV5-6,CASSSPQWREHTEAFF,TGTGCCAGCAGCTCCCCCCAGTGGAGGGAGCACACTGAAGCTTTCTTT
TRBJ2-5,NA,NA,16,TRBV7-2,CASSLFGLVRGDEQYF,TGTGCCAGCAGCTTATTCGGACTCGTGAGAGGGGATGAGCAGTACTTC
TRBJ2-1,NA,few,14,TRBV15,CATSKARGYNEQFF,TGTGCCACCAGCAAGGCTCGGGGCTACAATGAGCAGTTCTTC
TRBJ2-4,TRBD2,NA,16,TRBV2,CASSDLLAGGDKTQYF,TGTGCCAGCAGTGATCTCCTAGCGGGGGGTGACAAAACCCAGTACTTC
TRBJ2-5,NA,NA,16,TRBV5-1,CASSLESASGVETQYF,TGCGCCAGCAGCTTGGAATCGGCTAGTGGTGTGGAGACCCAGTACTTC
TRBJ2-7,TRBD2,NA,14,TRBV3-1,CASSSGILSYEQYF,TGTGCCAGCAGCAGCGGGATACTCTCCTACGAGCAGTACTTC
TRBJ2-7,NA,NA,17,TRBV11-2,CASSLYPQVGLPSEQYF,TGTGCCAGCAGCTTATATCCTCAGGTCGGGCTCCCGAGCGAGCAGTACTTC
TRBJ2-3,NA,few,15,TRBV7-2,CASSFGGRLTDTQYF,TGTGCCAGCAGCTTCGGGGGGCGGCTGACAGATACGCAGTATTTT
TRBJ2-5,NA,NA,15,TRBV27,CASRRTSYSAETQYF,TGTGCCAGCAGACGGACGTCGTACAGCGCAGAGACCCAGTACTTC
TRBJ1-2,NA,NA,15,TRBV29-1,CSVEDPRTANHGYTF,TGCAGCGTTGAAGATCCCCGGACGGCTAACCATGGCTACACCTTC
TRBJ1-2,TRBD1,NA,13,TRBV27,CASSFNRGYGYTF,TGTGCCAGCAGTTTCAACAGGGGCTATGGCTACACCTTC
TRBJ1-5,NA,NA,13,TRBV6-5,CASSYSKHQPQHF,TGTGCCAGCAGTTACTCGAAGCATCAGCCCCAGCATTTT
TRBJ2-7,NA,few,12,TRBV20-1,CSAADRSYEQYF,TGCAGTGCTGCCGACAGGAGCTACGAGCAGTACTTC
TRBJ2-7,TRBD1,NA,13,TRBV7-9,CASSPQGINEQYF,TGTGCCAGCAGCCCACAGGGGATAAACGAGCAGTACTTC
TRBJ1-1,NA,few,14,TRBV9,CASSVELGGTEAFF,TGTGCCAGCAGCGTAGAACTGGGGGGCACTGAAGCTTTCTTT
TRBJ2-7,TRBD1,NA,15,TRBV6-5,CASSYATGGFYEQYF,TGTGCCAGCAGTTACGCGACAGGGGGGTTTTACGAGCAGTACTTC
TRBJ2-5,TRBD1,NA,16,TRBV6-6,CASSSPDRGRTETQYF,TGTGCCAGCAGTTCCCCGGACAGGGGGCGAACAGAGACCCAGTACTTC
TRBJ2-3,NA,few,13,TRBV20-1,CSATLASTDTQYF,TGCAGTGCCACACTAGCTAGCACAGATACGCAGTATTTT
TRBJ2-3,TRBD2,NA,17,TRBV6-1,CASSEARGALSTDTQYF,TGTGCCAGCAGTGAAGCGCGGGGGGCCCTCAGCACAGATACGCAGTATTTT
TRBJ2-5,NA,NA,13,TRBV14,CASSQQSQETQYF,TGTGCCAGCAGCCAGCAGTCCCAAGAGACCCAGTACTTC
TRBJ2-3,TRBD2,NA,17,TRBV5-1,CASSLSPGLAATDTQYF,TGCGCCAGCAGCTTGAGTCCGGGACTAGCCGCCACAGATACGCAGTATTTT
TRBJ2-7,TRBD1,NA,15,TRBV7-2,CASSLRDRGQYEQYF,TGTGCCAGCAGCCTCCGGGACAGGGGACAATACGAGCAGTACTTC
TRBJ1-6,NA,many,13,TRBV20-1,CSARGGMGSPLHF,TGCAGTGCTAGGGGGGGGATGGGTTCACCCCTCCACTTT
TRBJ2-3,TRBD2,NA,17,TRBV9,CASSVGTSGTSTDTQYF,TGTGCCAGCAGCGTGGGGACTAGCGGGACCTCCACAGATACGCAGTATTTT
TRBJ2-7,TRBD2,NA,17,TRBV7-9,CASSESASGGTFYEQYF,TGTGCCAGCAGCGAATCCGCCAGCGGGGGGACGTTCTACGAGCAGTACTTC
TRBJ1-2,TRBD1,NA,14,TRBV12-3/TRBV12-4,CASSLDAGTAGYTF,TGTGCCAGCAGTTTGGATGCTGGGACAGCCGGCTACACCTTC
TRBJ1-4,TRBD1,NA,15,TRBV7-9,CASRGQGAEDEKLFF,TGTGCCAGCAGAGGGCAGGGGGCTGAGGATGAAAAACTGTTTTTT
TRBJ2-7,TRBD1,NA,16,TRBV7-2,CASSLAGTGRAYEQYF,TGTGCCAGCAGCTTAGCTGGGACAGGGCGAGCCTACGAGCAGTACTTC
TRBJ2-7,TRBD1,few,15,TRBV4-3,CASSQRTGGSYEQYF,TGCGCCAGCAGCCAGAGGACAGGGGGATCCTACGAGCAGTACTTC
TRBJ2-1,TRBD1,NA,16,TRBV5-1,CASRVGQGVKYGEQFF,TGCGCCAGCAGAGTCGGACAGGGGGTAAAATACGGTGAGCAGTTCTTC
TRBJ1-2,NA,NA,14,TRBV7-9,CASSYPGRSYGYTF,TGTGCCAGCAGCTACCCGGGACGGAGCTATGGCTACACCTTC
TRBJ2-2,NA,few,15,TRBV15,CATSTYWGNTGELFF,TGTGCCACCAGCACCTACTGGGGGAACACCGGGGAGCTGTTTTTT
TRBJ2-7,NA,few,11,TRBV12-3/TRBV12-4,CTSSQGYEQYF,TGTACCAGCAGTCAGGGATACGAGCAGTACTTC
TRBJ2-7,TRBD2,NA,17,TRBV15,CATSRDLPGLADYEQYF,TGTGCCACCAGCAGAGATTTACCGGGACTAGCGGACTACGAGCAGTACTTC
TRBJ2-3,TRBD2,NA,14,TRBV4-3,CASSSVLATDTQYF,TGCGCCAGCAGCTCCGTACTAGCGACAGATACGCAGTATTTT
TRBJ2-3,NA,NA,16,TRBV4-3,CASSHTRERGIDTQYF,TGCGCCAGCAGCCACACCAGGGAAAGGGGTATAGATACGCAGTATTTT